This T cell receptor (beta chain) was captured by sequencing in a study of T cells in Graves' hyperthyroidism and ophthalmopathy. RNA transcripts yielded amplified TCR beta CDR3 regions. The study used the HTBI primer set for a first-round RT-PCR of the TCR CDR3. TCRdb fed the multiplex PCR reads into MiXCR, producing one record per CDR3 protein. The table includes some 650,000 distinct CDR3 sequences, roughly 15% detected once. For this clonotype: The final CDR3 position lacks the conserved phenylalanine or tryptophan, pointing to a likely read error.

The CDR3 has 12 amino acids. The germline V gene encodes CDR1 SGHTA and CDR2 FQGTGA. Trimming stripped 5 bases from V and 1 base from J, with 4 bases between. The sequence derives from a woman in her 40s with Graves' ophthalmopathy. Source material: blood. The rearrangement uses TRBV7-3 and TRBJ2-3; D is undetermined. CDR3 DNA sequence: TGTGCCAGCAGCACCGGCACAGATACGCAGTATTCT. It translates to CASSTGTDTQYS.